This TCR beta chain originates from a study of cytomegalovirus exposure and HLA in healthy donors. Study-wide background: Earlier results showed 90 million to 120 million unique TCR beta sequences derived from about 179 million T cells. Of some 400 genotyped donors, roughly 81% grouped in the Caucasian-associated ancestry cluster. Study-level points and caveats: An Asian-associated ancestry cluster reportedly showed fewer N-insertions than the roughly 670-donor mean in a later analysis. A previous analysis found most TCR beta V segments productive roughly 87% or roughly 30% of the time.

The PCR made use of 60 Vbeta and 13 Jbeta primers. Method: immunoSEQ multiplex PCR; TCRdb's copy keeps in-frame clones and lacks some. The sample records more than 110,000 clones, 73% being singletons. The CDR3 length is 14 residues. Germline V gene lookup returns CDR1 SGHTS and CDR2 YDEGEE. Between the trimmed V and J ends, which lost 1 base and 2 bases, there was a span of 6 bases. Concerning this clone: What it binds is unknown.

The chain couples TRBV5-8 to TRBJ2-2; D remains ambiguous. Sequenced input: PBMCs. The receptor's source is a human donor in good health. The CDR3 DNA follows: TGTGCCAGCAGCTTGTTTCCAAACACCGGGGAGCTGTTTTTT. Its protein is CASSLFPNTGELFF.